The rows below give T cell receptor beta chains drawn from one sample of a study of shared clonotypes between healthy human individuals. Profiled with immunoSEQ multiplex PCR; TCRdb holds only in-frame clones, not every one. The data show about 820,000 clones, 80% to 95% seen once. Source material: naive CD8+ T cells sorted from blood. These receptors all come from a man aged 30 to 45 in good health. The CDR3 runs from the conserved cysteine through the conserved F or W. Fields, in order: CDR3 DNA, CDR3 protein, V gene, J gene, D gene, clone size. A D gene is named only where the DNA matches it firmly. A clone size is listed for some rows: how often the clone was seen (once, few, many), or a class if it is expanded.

TGTGCCAGCAGTGACGGCGGGCAGCCCCAGCATTTT,CASSDGGQPQHF,TRBV27,TRBJ1-5,-,-
TGTGCCAGCAGTGCCAGGCAGGGTTACAATGAGCAGTTCTTC,CASSARQGYNEQFF,TRBV25-1,TRBJ2-1,-,-
TGTGCCAGCAGCGTTCAGGACCACCCTGGATCCCAGTACTTC,CASSVQDHPGSQYF,TRBV9,TRBJ2-5,-,-
TGCGCCAGCAGCTTGGACAGGGGGCTCCCTGACGAGCAGTACTTC,CASSLDRGLPDEQYF,TRBV5-1,TRBJ2-7,TRBD1,once
TGTGCCAGCAGTTATATGGGTCCACCCACCGGGGAGCTGTTTTTT,CASSYMGPPTGELFF,TRBV27,TRBJ2-2,-,-
TGTGCCAGCAGTCCCTCCTCCCGGAGTTATGGCTACACCTTC,CASSPSSRSYGYTF,TRBV6-5,TRBJ1-2,-,once
TGTGCCAGCAGACCGAAGACAGGGAGAGTCGGTGAAAAACTGTTTTTT,CASRPKTGRVGEKLFF,TRBV7-8,TRBJ1-4,TRBD1,-
TGTGCCAGTAGTAGCGCCAGCACAGATACGCAGTATTTT,CASSSASTDTQYF,TRBV19,TRBJ2-3,-,-
TGTGCCAGCAGTGAGCCAGGGGACTCTGGAAACACCATATATTTT,CASSEPGDSGNTIYF,TRBV2,TRBJ1-3,-,once
TGCAGCGTTGTTGACCGGGGCGTCGGCTACGAGCAGTACTTC,CSVVDRGVGYEQYF,TRBV29-1,TRBJ2-7,-,-
TGCGCCAGCAGCCCAACCCCGGGACTAGCGAGAAGCACCGGGGAGCTGTTTTTT,CASSPTPGLARSTGELFF,TRBV5-1,TRBJ2-2,TRBD2,-
TGTGCCAGCAGCTTTCCGGGACTAGCGGGAGGGCCCGCAGGGGAGCTGTTTTTT,CASSFPGLAGGPAGELFF,TRBV7-2,TRBJ2-2,TRBD2,once
TGTGCCAGCAGCTTGTCGCGGTGGAACAATGAGCAGTTCTTC,CASSLSRWNNEQFF,TRBV5-6,TRBJ2-1,-,-
TGCGCCAGCAGCCCAAGTTCGGGACAGGGGCCCCACGAGCAGTACTTC,CASSPSSGQGPHEQYF,TRBV4-1,TRBJ2-7,TRBD1,-
TGTGCCAGCTCTCCCCTCCAGGGGGGGACCGATGGCTACACCTTC,CASSPLQGGTDGYTF,TRBV28,TRBJ1-2,TRBD1,-
TGTGCCAGCAGACTGGGGACCGGACGCGAGCAGTACTTC,CASRLGTGREQYF,TRBV27,TRBJ2-7,-,-
TGCAGCGTCGAGACCGGGACTAGCGGCCTCTACAATGAGCAGTTCTTC,CSVETGTSGLYNEQFF,TRBV29-1,TRBJ2-1,TRBD2,once
TGTGCCAGCAGCCAAGCTCTCGGCCGTGGCAATGAGCAGTTCTTC,CASSQALGRGNEQFF,TRBV14,TRBJ2-1,-,-
TGTGCCAGCAGCGTAGGGGGGACAGATAATGAAAAACTGTTTTTT,CASSVGGTDNEKLFF,TRBV9,TRBJ1-4,TRBD1,-
TGTGCCAGCAGTTACTCCGGGTACAATGAGCAGTTCTTC,CASSYSGYNEQFF,TRBV6-5,TRBJ2-1,-,-
TGTGCCAGCAGTTCTAGCTCCTACAATGAGCAGTTCTTC,CASSSSSYNEQFF,TRBV6-5,TRBJ2-1,-,-
TGTGCCAGCAGCTCCGGACAGGGGACAGATACGCAGTATTTT,CASSSGQGTDTQYF,TRBV5-4,TRBJ2-3,TRBD1,-
TGCGCCAGCAGCCCCGGACTAGCGGAGACCCAGTACTTC,CASSPGLAETQYF,TRBV5-1,TRBJ2-5,TRBD2,-
TGTGCCAGCAGTTTAGGGGGGCGGGTAGGAGCCCCCACAGATACGCAGTATTTT,CASSLGGRVGAPTDTQYF,TRBV28,TRBJ2-3,-,-
TGTGCCAGCAGTTTCCGTCGCACCGGGGAGCTGTTTTTT,CASSFRRTGELFF,TRBV28,TRBJ2-2,-,-
TGTGCCAGCAGCAGAAAGCTAGCGGTCTACAATGAGCAGTTCTTC,CASSRKLAVYNEQFF,TRBV7-2,TRBJ2-1,TRBD2,-
TGCGCCAGCAGCTTGGTTCAGAACAATGAGCAGTTCTTC,CASSLVQNNEQFF,TRBV5-1,TRBJ2-1,-,-
TGTGCCAGCAGCTTAGTTGGGGGCTCTAGGTACGAGCAGTACTTC,CASSLVGGSRYEQYF,TRBV7-9,TRBJ2-7,-,-
TGTGCCAGCACCCTGGGGACAGGGGGCCACGAGCAGTACTTC,CASTLGTGGHEQYF,TRBV6-5,TRBJ2-7,TRBD1,-
TGCGCGGCTCGGGACAGGGGATACAATGAGCAGTTCTTC,CAARDRGYNEQFF,TRBV27,TRBJ2-1,TRBD1,-
TGTGCCAGCAGCTTGGGGTGGGACACCGGGGAGCTGTTTTTT,CASSLGWDTGELFF,TRBV5-5,TRBJ2-2,-,once
TGTGCCAGCAGCGAGGGAGGACTAGCGGGAGAGACCCAGTACTTC,CASSEGGLAGETQYF,TRBV13,TRBJ2-5,TRBD2,once
TGCGCCAGCAGCCAAGAGTCTAGCGGGAGTTTTAATGAGCAGTTCTTC,CASSQESSGSFNEQFF,TRBV4-1,TRBJ2-1,TRBD2,-
TGTGCCAGCAGCCCCACAGGGGCGAGCAGCTCCTACAATGAGCAGTTCTTC,CASSPTGASSSYNEQFF,TRBV7-6,TRBJ2-1,TRBD1,-
TGTGCCAGCAGCCCTCCTAGCGGGAGGTCGAGGGGCACCGGGGAGCTGTTTTTT,CASSPPSGRSRGTGELFF,TRBV7-9,TRBJ2-2,TRBD2,-
TGTGCCAGCAGCGTGGGGGGGTTTTATGGCAATGAGCAGTTCTTC,CASSVGGFYGNEQFF,TRBV9,TRBJ2-1,TRBD2,-
TGTGCCAGTAGTCAGCCGGGACAGGGGTCCAGGGTACAAGAGACCCAGTACTTC,CASSQPGQGSRVQETQYF,TRBV19,TRBJ2-5,TRBD1,-
TGTGCCATCAGTCCCCCCCAGTGGAAGCAGACAAGAGCGGCGCAGTACTTC,CAISPPQWKQTRAAQYF,TRBV10-3,TRBJ2-7,-,-
TGTGCCAGCAACGCGCTCGGGTCCTACGAGCAGTACTTC,CASNALGSYEQYF,TRBV25-1,TRBJ2-7,-,-
TGTGCCAGCAGCCCACCGGGACAGGGGAACACTGAAGCTTTCTTT,CASSPPGQGNTEAFF,TRBV13,TRBJ1-1,TRBD1,-
TGTGCCAGTAGTATTAGGGGACTAGCGGGAGGAGGCTACGAGCAGTACTTC,CASSIRGLAGGGYEQYF,TRBV19,TRBJ2-7,TRBD2,-
TGTGCCAGCAGGACCGGGACAGGGAGAAACATTCAGTACTTC,CASRTGTGRNIQYF,TRBV28,TRBJ2-4,TRBD1,-
TGCGCCAGCAGCCTAGGACAGGGGGTTTCGAATGAGCAGTTCTTC,CASSLGQGVSNEQFF,TRBV4-3,TRBJ2-1,TRBD1,-
TGTGCCAGCAGCTTAGGATTCGGCCAGCCCCAGCATTTT,CASSLGFGQPQHF,TRBV7-2,TRBJ1-5,-,few
TGCGCCAGCAGCCGGGGCAACGAGCAGTACTTC,CASSRGNEQYF,TRBV5-1,TRBJ2-7,-,-
TGTGCCAGCAGTCCTCCGACCGGCGAGGGTGAAAAACTGTTTTTT,CASSPPTGEGEKLFF,TRBV28,TRBJ1-4,-,-
TGTGCCAGCAGCTTGGTGACCAGGCAGGCTGAAGAGACCCAGTACTTC,CASSLVTRQAEETQYF,TRBV5-4,TRBJ2-5,-,-
TGTGCCAGCAGATTAGCGGGGTTCGGGAGCCTGTACGAGCAGTACTTC,CASRLAGFGSLYEQYF,TRBV27,TRBJ2-7,TRBD2,-
TGTGCCAGAAGCCCCCCTGGTAGGAGGTCTGAGCAGTTCTTC,CARSPPGRRSEQFF,TRBV7-5,TRBJ2-1,-,-
TGCAGCATTATCTTACCCTCTACGAGAGAGCAGTACTTC,CSIILPSTREQYF,TRBV29-1,TRBJ2-7,-,-
TGCGCCAGCAGCTGGATGTTAACCGGGGAGCTGTTTTTT,CASSWMLTGELFF,TRBV4-3,TRBJ2-2,-,few
TGTGCCAGCAGACTAGCGGTGAACACCGGGGAGCTGTTTTTT,CASRLAVNTGELFF,TRBV6-4,TRBJ2-2,TRBD2,-
TGTGCCAGCAGCCTTAGCGAAACGCCTGAAGCTTTCTTT,CASSLSETPEAFF,TRBV7-9,TRBJ1-1,-,-
TGTGCCACCTCACCAGGGGGCGTTAGTGAAGCTTTCTTT,CATSPGGVSEAFF,TRBV7-9,TRBJ1-1,TRBD1,-